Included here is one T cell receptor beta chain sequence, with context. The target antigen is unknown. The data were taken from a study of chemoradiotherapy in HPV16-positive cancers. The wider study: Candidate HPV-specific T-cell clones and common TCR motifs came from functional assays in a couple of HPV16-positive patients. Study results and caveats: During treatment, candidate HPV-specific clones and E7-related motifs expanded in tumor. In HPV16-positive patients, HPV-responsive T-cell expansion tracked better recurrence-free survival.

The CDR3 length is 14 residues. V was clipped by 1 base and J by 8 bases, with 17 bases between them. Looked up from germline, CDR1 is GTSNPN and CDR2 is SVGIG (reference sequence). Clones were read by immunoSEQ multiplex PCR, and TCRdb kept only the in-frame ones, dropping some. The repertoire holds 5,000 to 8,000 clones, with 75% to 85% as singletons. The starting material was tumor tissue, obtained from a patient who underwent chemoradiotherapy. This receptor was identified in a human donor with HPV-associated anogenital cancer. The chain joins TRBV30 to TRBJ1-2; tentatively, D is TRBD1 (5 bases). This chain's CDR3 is CAWSADGTVGGYTF. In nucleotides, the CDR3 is TGTGCCTGGAGTGCCGACGGGACGGTGGGAGGCTACACCTTC.